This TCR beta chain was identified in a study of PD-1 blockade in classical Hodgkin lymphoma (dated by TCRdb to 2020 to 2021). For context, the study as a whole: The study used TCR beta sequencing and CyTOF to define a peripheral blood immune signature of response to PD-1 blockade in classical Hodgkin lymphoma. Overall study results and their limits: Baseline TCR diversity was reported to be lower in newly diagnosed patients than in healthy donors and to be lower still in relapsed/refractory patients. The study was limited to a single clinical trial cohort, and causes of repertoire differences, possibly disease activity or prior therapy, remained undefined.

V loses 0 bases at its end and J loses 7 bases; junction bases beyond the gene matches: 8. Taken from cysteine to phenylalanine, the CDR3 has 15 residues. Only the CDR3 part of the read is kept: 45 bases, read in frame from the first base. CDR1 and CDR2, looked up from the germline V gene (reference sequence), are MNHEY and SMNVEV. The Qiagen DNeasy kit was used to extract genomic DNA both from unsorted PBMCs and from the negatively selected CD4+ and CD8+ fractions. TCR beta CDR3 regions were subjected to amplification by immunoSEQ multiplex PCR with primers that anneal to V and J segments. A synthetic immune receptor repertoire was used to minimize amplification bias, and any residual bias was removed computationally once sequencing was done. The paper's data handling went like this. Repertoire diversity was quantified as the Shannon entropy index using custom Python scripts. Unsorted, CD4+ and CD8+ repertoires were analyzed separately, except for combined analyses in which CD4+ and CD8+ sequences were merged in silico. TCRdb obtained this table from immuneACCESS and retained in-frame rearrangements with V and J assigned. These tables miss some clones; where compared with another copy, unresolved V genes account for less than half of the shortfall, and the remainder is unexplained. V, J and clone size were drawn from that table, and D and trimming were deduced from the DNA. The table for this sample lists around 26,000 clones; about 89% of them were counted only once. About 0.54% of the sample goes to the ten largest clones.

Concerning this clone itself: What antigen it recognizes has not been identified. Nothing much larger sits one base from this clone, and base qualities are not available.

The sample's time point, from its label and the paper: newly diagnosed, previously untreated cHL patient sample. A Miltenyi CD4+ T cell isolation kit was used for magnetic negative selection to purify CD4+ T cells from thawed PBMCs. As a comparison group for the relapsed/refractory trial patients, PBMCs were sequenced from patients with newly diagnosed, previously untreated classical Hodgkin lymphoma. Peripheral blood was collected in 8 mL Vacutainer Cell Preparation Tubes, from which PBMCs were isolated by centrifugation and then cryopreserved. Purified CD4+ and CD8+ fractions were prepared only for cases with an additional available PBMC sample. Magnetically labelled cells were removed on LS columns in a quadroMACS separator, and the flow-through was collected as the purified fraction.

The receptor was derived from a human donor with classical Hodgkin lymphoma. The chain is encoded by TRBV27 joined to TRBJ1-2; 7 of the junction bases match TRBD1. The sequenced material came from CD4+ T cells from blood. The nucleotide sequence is TGTGCCAGCAGTTTATCGAAACAGGGGTTCGGTGGCTACACCTTC. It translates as CASSLSKQGFGGYTF.